The clone carrying this T cell receptor (beta chain) has ten or more counts. Its antigen remains unidentified. The ends were cut back, 8 bases at V and 7 bases at J, with 11 bases in the middle. This CDR3 spans 12 amino acids. This sample was included in a study of response to subunit inactivated influenza vaccine. Whole-study results and caveats: Researchers suggested that each seasonal influenza vaccination recruits few new T cells.

TCRdb re-analysed the RT-PCR reads in MiXCR, keeping a single row per CDR3 protein. The repertoire consists of around 580,000 distinct CDR3 sequences, with 10% to 15% occurring once and the leading ten covering roughly a tenth. V usage is TRBV12-3 or TRBV12-4 and J usage is TRBJ2-2; D might be TRBD2 (6 bases). The source material was PBMCs from blood, sampled on the day of vaccination. The TCR sequence derives from a man aged 50 or older who received an inactivated influenza vaccine. This chain's CDR3 is CASRYSGGELFF. The CDR3 coding sequence is TGTGCCAGCCGGTATAGCGGCGGGGAGCTGTTTTTT.